By sample fraction, the clone carrying this T cell receptor beta chain is medium-sized (0.01 to 0.1%). The entry originates in a study of T cell clones after liver transplantation. Looked up from germline, CDR1 is MDHEN and CDR2 is SYDVKM. V lost 1 base, J lost 0 bases, and 6 bases lay in between. The length of the CDR3 is 14 residues. Clones were sequenced by immunoSEQ multiplex PCR, and TCRdb holds only the in-frame ones, with some missing. The sample lists roughly 19,000 clones, around 75% occurring once. The rearrangement uses TRBV28 and TRBJ1-1; possibly TRBD1 for D (5 bases). The starting material was CD8+ T cells from blood, obtained roughly 55 months after liver transplant. The sequence came from a human patient who received a liver transplant. The graft donor may have contributed some T cells. Written as DNA, the CDR3 is TGTGCCAGCAGTTTATCGGGGGTGAACACTGAAGCTTTCTTT. Translating it yields CASSLSGVNTEAFF.